This TCR beta chain was retrieved from a study of cytomegalovirus exposure and HLA in healthy donors (dated by TCRdb to 2015 to 2018). Turning to the overall study: An earlier analysis of under 600 of the donors reported more than 250 Gb of sequence data and 120 million or so unique TCR beta sequences from about 179 million T cells. Rather than using new phenotypic data, the later analysis identified candidate immune exposures from TCR beta sequences and from how often those sequences occurred across donors. Of the approximately 370 genotyped donors, 70% to 90% were placed in the genetic ancestry cluster associated with self-reported Caucasian donors. The study used immunosequencing to profile the T cell repertoires of approximately 650 subjects and linked those repertoires to cytomegalovirus serostatus. Genome-wide SNP genotypes for about 60% of the 666 donors were used in a later genetic analysis, which treated that subset as a discovery cohort. An earlier analysis of about 600 of the donors used high-throughput TCR beta sequencing to judge whether each TCR beta V gene segment behaved as functional or pseudogenic. HLA typing included class I and class II loci at four-digit resolution. To study patterns of TCR occurrence, a later analysis re-analyzed previously published TCR beta repertoires from 550 to 800 donors and added high-resolution HLA genotyping. To predict cytomegalovirus infection status, the study brought together high-throughput TCR immunosequencing, statistical association of individual TCRs with disease status, and machine learning. Typing coverage differed by locus: A, B, C, DRB1 and DQB1 were typed in roughly 620-630 donors, DQA1 in 500 to 550, DPA1 in around 600, and DPB1 in 472. Every discovery cohort repertoire had been produced on one sequencing platform. Among around 400 genotyped donors of the cohort, an average of around 240,000 unique TCR beta nucleotide sequences was sequenced per donor, of which about 20% were non-productive. Besides the first cohort of 666 subjects, a separate validation cohort made up of some 110 different subjects was used. The study was designed to test whether signatures of past pathogen exposure could be identified by cataloging public T cell receptors. An early release that covered about 600 HLA-typed donors contained approximately 300 gigabases of sequencing data and 75 million to 100 million unique TCR sequences. About five DR-DQ haplotypes were treated as single units for association and clustering because of strong linkage in the cohort. Donor age, sex, ethnicity and CMV serostatus were compiled together with the repertoire data. Overall study results and their limits: Specific HLA alleles were associated with over 15,000 TCR beta sequences at a false discovery rate of 0.05 in a later analysis. The presence/absence analyses assumed that sequencing depth was roughly uniform across donors, and that assumption may not be true. CMV serostatus was the only immune exposure information available for the cohort. Compared with equally common non-associated chains, HLA-associated TCR beta chains in a later analysis were more clonally expanded and had lower generation probabilities. In an earlier analysis of approximately 600 of the donors, most TCR beta V segments were observed in productive rearrangements about 90% or about 30% of the time, broadly matching IMGT annotations. A later genetic analysis reported fewer N-insertions in productive TCRs among donors in an Asian-associated ancestry cluster than the roughly 640-donor mean. Because counts were too low, more than 15 rarely observed V segments, including chromosome 9 orphons, were excluded from the earlier analysis of 587 of the donors. A few of the identified cytomegalovirus-associated TCR beta chains were confirmed in vitro to be specific for cytomegalovirus antigens. In a later genetic analysis, a missense DCLRE1C variant was associated with V-gene and J-gene trimming of TCR beta chains, and the association was replicated in an independent cohort. A group of highly shared sequence variants was considered likely to be a technical artifact of the sequencing pipeline. Across donors, most TCR sequences were observed very rarely, whereas some public TCRs were present in many individuals. It was suggested by the authors that the approach could potentially be generalized to other disease states and immunological phenotypes. According to a later analysis, parvovirus B19, influenza, CMV and Epstein-Barr virus appeared linked to several top co-occurrence clusters. In both the original and validation cohorts, the classifier was reported to diagnose cytomegalovirus status with high specificity and sensitivity. Only TCR beta chains were sequenced in this cohort, and the absence of alpha or paired-chain data limited detectable features. A further reported finding was that TCR beta sequences accurately predicted the HLA-A and HLA-B alleles for most subjects in the first cohort. A later analysis found that most CMV-associated TCR beta chains appeared HLA-restricted, with HLA associations seemingly driven largely by CMV exposure. The study gave a list of under 200 TCR beta chains associated with cytomegalovirus. In a later analysis, TCR association rates were found to vary across HLA loci, with the most associated TCRs seen for DRB1 alleles and the fewest for HLA-C alleles. Assigning TCR associations to individual alleles was difficult when HLA alleles, especially DR and DQ, strongly co-occurred. Because some donors lacked HLA typing at each locus, the association tests relied only on the typed subset. Correlated functional status among segregating V segments might be attributable to linkage disequilibrium, but an unknown experimental factor could not be ruled out.

To note about this clone: Its antigen specificity is not known. No clone much larger than this one lies a single base away; base qualities are absent.

The cohort consisted of some 730 healthy bone marrow donors. All cohort members were sampled while nominally healthy, although unrecorded immune exposures were likely present. The donor tested CMV seronegative and was one of the 352 seronegative cohort members. Every donor gave a peripheral blood sample, and the peripheral blood mononuclear cells from that sample were used for TCR beta sequencing. Genomic DNA extraction from the blood cell samples was performed with the Qiagen DNeasy Blood Extraction Kit. Preparation of the library involved the immunoSEQ multiplex PCR assay. For the multiplex PCR, a mixture combining 60 forward primers for TCR Vbeta segments and 13 reverse primers for TCR Jbeta segments was used. The CDR3 region of rearranged TCR beta genes was amplified from genomic DNA by a multiplex PCR assay. The amplified TCR beta libraries were sequenced on the Illumina HiSeq System as 87-base-pair reads. From the authors' description of their analysis: A later analysis counted around 72 million unique TCR beta chains across the 550 to 800 repertoires, and 10 million to 11 million of these chains were shared by at least two donors. To remove PCR and sequencing errors, raw reads were error-corrected and collapsed into unique sequences using a nearest-neighbor algorithm that merged closely related sequences. Alignment of CDR3 sequences to IMGT reference sequences was used to assign V, D and J gene segments. For a sequence to be retained, a match of at least six nucleotides was required to both a V gene segment and a J gene segment. A rearrangement was called productive if the CDR3 had no stop codons and remained in frame with V and J, and every other rearrangement was called non-productive. CDR3 was defined by IMGT convention, running from the second conserved V-encoded cysteine to the conserved J-encoded phenylalanine. The earlier analysis of roughly 590 of the donors excluded any sequence lacking an unambiguous match to a single V gene segment. In an earlier analysis of about 590 of the donors, a V segment was called functional when productive rearrangements were above 56.7%, and segregating when the standard deviation between donors exceeded 5%. A statistical classification framework was built to diagnose cytomegalovirus status from the catalog of TCR beta chain sequences. A later analysis assigned V and J genes by comparing TCR nucleotide sequences with IMGT/GENE-DB human TR gene sequences. In a later analysis, CDR3 sequences and most-parsimonious VDJ recombination scenarios were assigned using the TCRdist pipeline. In a later analysis, each TCR beta chain was defined by its CDR3 amino acid sequence together with its V-gene family, and reads without a unique V-gene family were excluded. As a way to deal with suspected cross-contamination and a sequencing artifact, a later analysis dropped hundreds of nucleotide sequences that were highly shared and had low generation probability. For each public chain, a later analysis derived a clonal expansion index from normalized ranks of inferred template counts within each repertoire. In a later analysis, generation probabilities were computed using a VDJ recombination model fitted to out-of-frame rearrangements, and the results were checked against IGoR. A later analysis scored TCR-TCR, TCR-HLA and TCR-CMV co-occurrence with hypergeometric tests, applying a repertoire-size bias correction to TCR pairs. In a later analysis, false discovery rates were estimated by permuting HLA or CMV assignments 20 times. A later analysis grouped co-occurring TCRs with DBSCAN, adding TCRdist sequence similarity when clustering within HLA-allele-positive subsets. For co-occurrence clustering, repertoires with fewer than 30,000 or more than 120,000 public chains were excluded, along with about five repertoires with anomalous nucleotide sharing. The table comes from immuneACCESS by way of TCRdb, which keeps in-frame sequences with V and J called. Part of the clones is missing from these tables; in studies checked, under half for an unresolved V gene and the rest for unknown reasons. V and J calls and clone size are copied from that table; D and trimming were computed from the DNA. For this sample there are about 170,000 clones; 85% appear just once. The top ten clones comprise 1% of the sample.

The TCR originated in a boy between 2 and 15 years old in good health and CMV-seronegative. The sample taken for sequencing was PBMCs.

The base sequence is TGTGCCAGCAGCCTACAGGGGATAGCCGACTATGGCTACACCTTC. Translated, it gives CASSLQGIADYGYTF. This receptor chain uses TRBV28 and TRBJ1-2; TRBD1 agrees with 7 junctional bases. The germline V and J ends show losses of 6 bases and 3 bases respectively, and no gene match explains 10 bases of the junction. Spanning cysteine to phenylalanine, the CDR3 consists of 15 amino acids. This entry keeps only the CDR3 DNA: 45 bases, framed from base 1. CDR1 and CDR2 (MDHEN, SYDVKM) derive from the germline V gene.